Reported below is one TCR beta chain. Its cognate antigen has yet to be identified. Qualities for individual bases were not recorded, and no much larger clone is one base off. These data come from a study of shared clonotypes between healthy human individuals (dated by TCRdb to about 2020). Broadly, across the study: Three men and a couple of women, aged 18 to 49 years, made up the cohort. For each donor, three plates each were used for CD4 naive and CD4 memory, two plates were used for CD8 naive, and one plate was used for CD8 memory. Libraries were prepared and TCR repertoires were sequenced by different laboratories using diverse techniques, in order to increase sequencing depth and limit assay-specific biases. To estimate repertoire size and how much clonotypes are shared between individuals, the study performed deep sequencing of blood TCR repertoires from about 5 healthy adults. Per donor, leukapheresis produced somewhere between about 0.8 and 9 billion PBMCs. Study-wide conclusions, independent of this receptor: Pairwise subsampling indicated that sequencing depth was expected to affect the degree of clonotype sharing among donors. The small number of donors limited the genetic and exposure-history diversity represented. Sampling was restricted to blood, and TCR repertoires in tissues likely differ from the TCR repertoires found in blood. Naive subsets generally had larger estimated clonotype richness than memory subsets did. Compared with non-shared clonotypes, clonotypes shared by all four sorted-subset donors had higher generation probabilities. Incomplete sequencing was indicated by rarefaction of sorted-subset datasets, despite the large sequencing depth. Sharing across several donors was observed for roughly 5% of naive CD4, 3.5% of naive CD8, 2.3% of memory CD4, and around 0.44% of memory CD8 clonotypes.

TCR CDR3 regions were amplified from genomic DNA by multiplex PCR using the deep immunoSEQ assay. For each cell subset, the extracted genomic DNA was distributed evenly across all wells of several immunoSEQ 96-well plates, and each plate served as one replicate. Each replicate PCR for sorted subsets received around 200 ng genomic DNA, equal to roughly 30,000 T cell genomes. Purified libraries were measured with a Qubit 3.0 fluorometer, size-checked on a Bioanalyzer 2100, and measured again with the KAPA Library Quantification kit. Every immunoSEQ 96-well plate was sequenced on a separate single-read 150-cycle Illumina NextSeq 550 flow cell. The original pipeline was this. Because only junctional sequences without quality scores were contained in the immunoSEQ output, filtering matching that applied to full-length reads could not be performed. Sequences were annotated with PyIR, a Python wrapper for IgBLAST v1.9, and V/J genes and CDR3 were assigned using IMGT germline references. Any read was removed if the V/J assignment was weak (E-value above 1e-6), the CDR3 was missing, or the read contained stop codons, out-of-frame junctions, or ambiguous translated residues. V3J clonotypes were defined as sequences sharing an identical inferred V gene, J gene, and CDR3 amino acid sequence. The percentage overlap between two repertoires was calculated by dividing the number of shared unique clonotypes by the size of the smaller repertoire. Richness of each repertoire was evaluated using RTK rarefaction, the Chao1 estimator, and Recon v2.1 estimates of unobserved clonotypes. Generation probabilities were computed with OLGA for all TCRbeta clonotypes obtained by the gDNA method from a handful of donors. TCRdb's version of the immuneACCESS table is confined to in-frame rearrangements and falls short of the full clone set. An unresolved V gene accounts for under half of the shortfall where checked; the remainder is of unknown origin. The DNA was the basis for D and trimming; V, J and clone size are from that table. A total of about 2.4 million clones appear in this sample, roughly 93% of them only once. Of the sample, about 0.34% falls within the top ten clones.

The donors were healthy, HIV-negative adults who had no recently reported acute infections or vaccinations. Every donor was a Caucasian adult residing in Nashville, Tennessee, USA. CD4+ T cells were enriched by magnetic negative selection; naive cells were then positively selected on CD45RA, and the negative fraction formed the memory subset. Blood was obtained by leukapheresis, after which PBMCs were separated by Ficoll-Histopaque density gradient centrifugation and cryopreserved in liquid nitrogen vapor phase. Analytical flow cytometry was used to check the purity and quantity of each magnetically sorted T cell population. Genomic DNA was isolated from every sorted fraction and measured by UV absorbance on a Nanodrop 2000c. The CDR3 measures 13 amino acids from cysteine to phenylalanine. The kept DNA is CDR3 alone, 39 bases in frame from the first base. CDR1 and CDR2, looked up from the germline V gene, are MNHEY and SVGAGI. Trimming costs V 5 bases and J 4 bases, and their ends lie 11 bases apart.

This sequence was found in a man aged 18 to 29 in good health. Some clones in this sample may be carry-over from other donors' samples. The chain joins TRBV6-5 to TRBJ1-2; TRBD1 is possibly the D segment (5 matching bases). Material: naive CD4+ T cells from PBMCs. The cell subset or site label, as the study defines it: CD45RA+ positively selected. The DNA reads as follows: TGTGCCAGCAGTGAAGCGGGGCCCTATGGCTACACCTTC. This is translated as CASSEAGPYGYTF.